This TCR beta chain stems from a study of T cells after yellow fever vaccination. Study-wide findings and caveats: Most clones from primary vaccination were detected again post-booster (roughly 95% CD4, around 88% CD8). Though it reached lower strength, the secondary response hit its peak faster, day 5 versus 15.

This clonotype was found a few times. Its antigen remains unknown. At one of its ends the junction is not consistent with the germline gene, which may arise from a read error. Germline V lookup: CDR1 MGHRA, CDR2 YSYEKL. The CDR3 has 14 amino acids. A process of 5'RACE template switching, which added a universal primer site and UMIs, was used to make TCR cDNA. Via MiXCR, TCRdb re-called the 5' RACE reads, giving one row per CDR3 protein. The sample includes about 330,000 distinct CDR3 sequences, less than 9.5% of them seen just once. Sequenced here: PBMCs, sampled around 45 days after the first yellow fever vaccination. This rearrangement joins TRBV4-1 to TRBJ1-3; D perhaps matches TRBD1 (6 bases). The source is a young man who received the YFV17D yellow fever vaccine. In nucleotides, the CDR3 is TGCGCCAGCAGCCAAGTCGATGGCAGCCCAGGGGCAGATTTT. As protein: CASSQVDGSPGADF.